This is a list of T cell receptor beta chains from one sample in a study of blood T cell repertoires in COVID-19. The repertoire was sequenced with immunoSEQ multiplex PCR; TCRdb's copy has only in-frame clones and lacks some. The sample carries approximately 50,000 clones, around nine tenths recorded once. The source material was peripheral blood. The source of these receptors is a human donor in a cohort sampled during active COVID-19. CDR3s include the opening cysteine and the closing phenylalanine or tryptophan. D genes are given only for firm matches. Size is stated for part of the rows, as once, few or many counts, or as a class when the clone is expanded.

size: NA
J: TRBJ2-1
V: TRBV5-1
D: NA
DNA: TGCGCCAGCAGCTTGGGGGGGCGAAGAGGCGGTGAGCAGTTCTTC
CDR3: CASSLGGRRGGEQFF

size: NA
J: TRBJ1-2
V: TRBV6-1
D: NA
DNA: TGTGCCAGCAGTGAATCTCCGCGGTATGGCTACACCTTC
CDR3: CASSESPRYGYTF

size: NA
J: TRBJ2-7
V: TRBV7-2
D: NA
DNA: TGTGCCAGCAGCTTAGGGGCTTATCTCTACGAGCAGTACTTC
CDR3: CASSLGAYLYEQYF

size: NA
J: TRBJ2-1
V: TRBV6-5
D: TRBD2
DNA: TGTGCCAGCAGGAGACTAGCTAGGGATGAGCAGTTCTTC
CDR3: CASRRLARDEQFF

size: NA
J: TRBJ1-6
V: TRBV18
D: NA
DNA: TGTGCCAGCTCACCACGGGGCAGGGGAGATTCACCCCTCCACTTT
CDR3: CASSPRGRGDSPLHF

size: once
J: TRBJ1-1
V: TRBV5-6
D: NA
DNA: TGTGCCAGTCCTACTCGAAGCGAAGTCATGAACACTGAAGCTTTCTTT
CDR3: CASPTRSEVMNTEAFF

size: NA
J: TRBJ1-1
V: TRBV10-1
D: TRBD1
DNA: TGCGCCAGCAGCTCTTCCGGGACAGCGAACACTGAAGCTTTCTTT
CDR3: CASSSSGTANTEAFF

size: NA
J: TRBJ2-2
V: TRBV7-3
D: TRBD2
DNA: TGTGCCAGCAGCTTAAGGGGAGCGGGGTCGGGCACCGGGGAGCTGTTTTTT
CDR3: CASSLRGAGSGTGELFF

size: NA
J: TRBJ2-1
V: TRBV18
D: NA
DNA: TGTGCCAGCTCACCCCGCGGACTAACCAACAATGAGCAGTTCTTC
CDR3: CASSPRGLTNNEQFF

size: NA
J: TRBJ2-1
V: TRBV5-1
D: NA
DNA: TGCGCCAGCAGCTTAACAGGGTGGGATGAGCAGTTCTTC
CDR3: CASSLTGWDEQFF

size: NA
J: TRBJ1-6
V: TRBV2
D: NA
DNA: TGTGCCACCAGTCGCTGGGCAGAGTTCAATTCACCCCTCCACTTT
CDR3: CATSRWAEFNSPLHF